By share of the sample, the clone carrying this TCR beta chain is medium-sized. As yet, its antigen is unknown. The TRBV12-4/TRBJ1-2 clonotypes were amplified using barcode primers with ligated adaptors. MiXCR, run by TCRdb on the multiplex PCR reads, gives a single entry per CDR3 protein. The sample consists of about 2,500 distinct CDR3 sequences, about 2.4% of them appearing once. The CDR3 is 12 amino acids. Trimming took 6 bases from V and 7 from J, leaving 12 bases between them. Study results and limitations: In terms of TCR gene usage, tumor memory CD4+ T cells clustered together with blood and lymph node memory CD4+ cells, as well as with lymph node naive CD4+ cells.

Treg sorting used a CD4+CD25+CD127-/low gate. The V call is TRBV12-3 or TRBV12-4, the J call TRBJ1-2; D ambiguous. Sequencing input: tumor-infiltrating Tregs sorted from the breast tumor. This TCR derives from a female donor with breast cancer. This CDR3 is CASSPTQSGYTF. The CDR3 DNA reads as TGTGCCAGCAGCCCCACTCAGAGTGGCTACACCTTC.